Reported below is one T cell receptor (beta chain). This sample is drawn from a study of OX40 agonist ivuxolimab in advanced cancers. Looking at the study overall: Earlier treatment with anti-PD-1, anti-PD-L1 or anti-CTLA-4 was permitted, and 30% to 40% had received some.

This CDR3 spans 14 amino acids. Trimming shortened V by 0 bases and J by 1 base, and 3 bases separated the two germline ends. The germline CDR1 and CDR2 sequences are SEHNR and FQNEAQ (reference sequence). The method was immunoSEQ multiplex PCR; TCRdb's version includes in-frame clones alone and lacks a portion of them. The sample contains tens of thousands of clones, roughly 86% of which appear only once. The clonotype was recovered from an adult with an advanced solid tumor such as melanoma, head and neck, liver or kidney cancer. The sample in question was CD4+ or CD8+ T cells sorted from blood, obtained in a trial of the OX40 agonist ivuxolimab. J is TRBJ2-2 and V is TRBV7-9; D remains unclear. CDR3 sequence (DNA): TGTGCCAGCAGCTTAGCAGGGAACACCGGGGAGCTGTTTTTT. It translates to CASSLAGNTGELFF.